This TCR beta chain was observed in a study of blood T cells in healthy people across ages. Study results and limitations: Diversity estimates drawn from one million T cells were deemed underestimates. PBMCs left unsorted prevented a conclusive naive versus antigen-experienced comparison. TCR beta diversity per million T cells fell roughly linearly with age. CMV infection status of these donors was not known.

With a J-beta primer mix and a sample-barcoded 5' primer, a second PCR ran about 7 to 12 cycles. TCRdb ran MiXCR on the 5' RACE reads and lists one entry per CDR3 protein. Among roughly 800,000 distinct CDR3 sequences, about 55% were seen once, and the ten largest hold around 41%. Comments on this clonotype: The target antigen is unknown.

The CDR3 covers 14 residues. CDR1 and CDR2 (germline): ENHRY, SYGVKD. The V end lost 6 bases, the J end lost 5 bases, and 13 bases lay between the germline ends. The TCR originated in a man at least 80 years old in good health. The sequenced sample consisted of blood. V is TRBV10-3 and J is TRBJ1-4, with D possibly matching TRBD1 (5 bases). The CDR3 spells CAISAGLGNEKLFF. The CDR3 nucleotides are TGTGCCATCAGCGCAGGGTTGGGAAATGAAAAACTGTTTTTT.